The 18 T cell receptor beta chains reported below all come from one sample, sequenced in a study of beta chain features in type 1 diabetes (dated by TCRdb to 2016 to 2019). Library creation used the immunoSEQ multiplex PCR assay. The High Capacity cDNA Reverse Transcription Kit was used to reverse transcribe all of the isolated RNA, meaning that expressed TCRB transcripts were what got sequenced. As stored in TCRdb, this immuneACCESS dataset retains in-frame rearrangements with V and J assigned. A fraction of the clones does not appear; measured against another copy, unresolved V genes explain less than half of the discrepancy, and the remainder lacks a known reason. The sample table contains around 430,000 clones; only one count was recorded for approximately 28% of them. Around 0.065% of the sample goes to the ten largest clones. Sequencing used naive CD4+ T cells from blood. Explained via the paper, the cell subset or site label denotes: true naive CD4+ T cells. All receptors come from a man aged 18 to 29 in good health.

The chain is built from TRBV7-9 and TRBJ2-3; D might be TRBD1 or TRBD2, each matching 5 bases. This CDR3 is built from 16 residues. Trimming stripped 4 bases from V and 5 bases from J, with 19 bases between. In germline, CDR1 is SEHNR, CDR2 FQNEAQ (reference sequence). The CDR3 protein is CASSYGTGTRRDTQYF. The CDR3, as DNA: TGTGCCAGCAGCTACGGGACCGGGACCAGGAGAGATACGCAGTATTTT.

Only a few counts were recorded for this clone. The V call is TRBV29-1, the J call TRBJ1-2; tentatively, D is TRBD1 (6 bases). Per the germline V gene, CDR1 is SQVTM and CDR2 is ANQGSEA. V gave up 8 bases and J gave up 4 bases, with 17 bases separating them. The CDR3 runs 13 residues. CDR3 in amino acids: CSFWDPGVYGYTF. For the CDR3, the DNA is TGCAGCTTTTGGGATCCAGGGGTCTATGGCTACACCTTC. Together with reference TRBV29-1 and TRBJ1-2, the CDR3 gives the full variable domain: SAVISQKPSRDICQRGTSLTIQCQVDSQVTMMFWYRQQPGQSLTLIATANQGSEATYESGFVIDKFPISRPNLTFSTLTVSNMSPEDSSIYLCSFWDPGVYGYTFGSGTRLTVV.

The chain couples TRBV7-9 to TRBJ2-3; possible D gene TRBD2, 5 bases. This CDR3 spans 15 amino acids. Germline CDR1 and CDR2: SEHNR and FQNEAQ (reference sequence). Trimming cost V 10 bases and J 0 bases, with 17 bases left between them. CDR3: CATRPGWESTDTQYF. Written as DNA, the CDR3 is TGTGCCACCCGCCCGGGGTGGGAAAGCACAGATACGCAGTATTTT.

This clone was seen a single time. The chain joins TRBV6-1 to TRBJ2-5; 11 positions match TRBD2. The CDR3 length is 15 residues. The germline gives CDR1 MNHNS, CDR2 SASEGT. V trimming: 5 bases; J trimming: 5 bases; junction bases outside the gene matches: 7. This CDR3 reads CASSKTSGIAETQYF. CDR3 nucleotides: TGTGCCAGCAGTAAGACTAGCGGGATCGCTGAGACCCAGTACTTC.

This clone was seen a few times. The chain uses TRBV11-2 and TRBJ1-2; D perhaps matches TRBD1 (6 bases). CDR1 is SGHAT and CDR2 is FQNNGV in the germline V gene. Deletions cut 5 bases from V and 4 bases from J, with 11 bases between. The CDR3 is made up of 13 amino acids. CDR3 in amino acids: CASSLDRVYGYTF. Written as DNA, the CDR3 is TGTGCCAGCAGCCTGGACAGAGTCTATGGCTACACCTTC.

As regards this clone: Within the sample, other DNA sequences also encode this same CDR3. This sequence joins TRBV30 and TRBJ2-7, with 7 bases matching TRBD2. Trimming cost V 1 base and J 6 bases; bases outside gene matches: 0. CDR3 length: 11 residues. The germline V gene has CDR1 GTSNPN and CDR2 SVGIG (reference sequence). Here the CDR3 DNA reads TGTGCCTGGAGTGCGGGGGGCGAGCAGTACTTC. Translated, it gives CAWSAGGEQYF.

This clone was detected a few times. The rearrangement joins TRBV29-1 to TRBJ2-3, with 7 positions matching TRBD1. The CDR3 consists of 14 residues. With 2 bases clipped from V and 1 base from J, the junction kept 3 bases outside the gene matches. CDR1 is SQVTM, CDR2 ANQGSEA, per germline. CDR3 DNA: TGCAGCGTTGAAACAGGGGAAGGCACAGATACGCAGTATTTT. Residues: CSVETGEGTDTQYF.

This chain uses TRBV29-1 with TRBJ2-7; 10 bases agree with TRBD1. Germline V gives CDR1 SQVTM, CDR2 ANQGSEA. The CDR3 runs to 14 residues. V was clipped by 6 bases and J by 4 bases; unmatched bases: 9. The CDR3 loop reads CSVISTGGSYEQYF. DNA for the CDR3: TGCAGCGTCATTTCGACAGGGGGCTCTTACGAGCAGTACTTC.

The V gene is TRBV6-6, the J gene TRBJ2-3; D may be TRBD2 (6 bases). Trimming removed 5 bases from V and 5 bases from J, with 14 bases in between. This CDR3 contains 14 residues. Germline V gene sequence: CDR1 MNHNY, CDR2 SVGAGI (reference sequence). CDR3 nucleotide sequence: TGTGCCAGCAGTCCCCCGGGGCGGGGAGATACGCAGTATTTT. Protein product: CASSPPGRGDTQYF.

V usage is TRBV7-8 and J usage is TRBJ2-1, with 13 bases fitting TRBD2. This CDR3 is built from 16 residues. V lost 5 bases, J lost 6 bases, and 7 bases stayed unmatched. The germline V gene encodes CDR1 SGHVS and CDR2 FQNEAQ. CDR3 bases: TGTGCCAGCAGCGCCGGCGGACTAGCGGGAGTCAATGAGCAGTTCTTC. This encodes CASSAGGLAGVNEQFF.

This clone came up a few times. The chain links TRBV30 to TRBJ2-6, with TRBD1 identical over 8 bases. The germline CDR1 and CDR2 sequences are GTSNPN and SVGIG (reference sequence). V lost 5 bases to trimming and J lost 0 bases; unmatched junction nucleotides: 9. CDR3 length: 17 amino acids. The DNA of the CDR3 is TGTGCCTGGGGGGCGGACAGGGCTTTCTCTGGGGCCAACGTCCTGACTTTC. Translating it yields CAWGADRAFSGANVLTF.

The chain has TRBV20-1 and TRBJ2-1, with D unclear. Germline V gene lookup returns CDR1 DFQATT and CDR2 SNEGSKA (reference sequence). Trimming stripped 5 bases from V and 10 bases from J, with 9 bases between. The CDR3 totals 10 residues. The CDR3 nucleotides read TGCAGTGCTTCGTGGGAAGAGCAGTTCTTC. This gives the protein CSASWEEQFF.

This clone was detected only a few times. The genes are TRBV4-2 and TRBJ2-1, with D perhaps TRBD2 (5 bases). The germline V and J ends were trimmed by 1 base and 4 bases, with 11 bases remaining between them. Germline loops: CDR1 LGHNA, CDR2 YNFKEQ. This CDR3 is built from 15 residues. The CDR3 loop is CASSQAADFYNEQFF. The CDR3 DNA reads as TGTGCCAGCAGCCAAGCGGCGGACTTTTACAATGAGCAGTTCTTC.

The chain couples TRBV6-1 to TRBJ2-4; no reliable D call. From germline, CDR1 is MNHNS and CDR2 SASEGT. The CDR3 is 16 amino acids. Trimming cost V 1 base and J 0 bases, with 10 bases left between them. The CDR3, as DNA: TGTGCCAGCAGTGAAGATGGTACCCCAGCCAAAAACATTCAGTACTTC. Its translation: CASSEDGTPAKNIQYF.

The chain carries TRBV5-6 and TRBJ2-5; maybe TRBD1 (5 bases). V was shortened by 4 bases and J by 4 bases, with 11 bases between the two germline ends. The CDR3 extends over 13 amino acids. CDR1 and CDR2 (germline): SGHDT, YYEEEE. The chain's CDR3 is CASSAGSLETQYF. In DNA, the CDR3 is TGTGCCAGCAGCGCAGGGTCTTTAGAGACCCAGTACTTC. The whole variable domain, filled in from reference TRBV5-6 and TRBJ2-5, reads DAGVTQSPTHLIKTRGQQVTLRCSPKSGHDTVSWYQQALGQGPQFIFQYYEEEERQRGNFPDRFSGHQFPNYSSELNVNALLLGDSALYLCASSAGSLETQYFGPGTRLLVL.

There are a few counts of this clone. This chain links TRBV30 with TRBJ2-1, with D unresolved. Germline CDR1 and CDR2: GTSNPN and SVGIG (reference sequence). CDR3 length equals 13 residues. V lost 0 bases and J lost 10, with 13 bases in between. The CDR3: CAWSVKVLEEQFF. Written as DNA, the CDR3 is TGTGCCTGGAGTGTCAAAGTCCTTGAAGAGCAGTTCTTC. Filled out from reference TRBV30 and TRBJ2-1, the complete variable domain reads SQTIHQWPATLVQPVGSPLSLECTVEGTSNPNLYWYRQAAGRGLQLLFYSVGIGQISSEVPQNLSASRPQDRQFILSSKKLLLSDSGFYLCAWSVKVLEEQFFGPGTRLTVL.

The chain carries TRBV7-8 and TRBJ2-1, with D possibly being TRBD2 (6 bases). CDR3 length equals 15 residues. V was pared by 1 base and J by 8 bases, with 15 bases between. Germline CDR1 reads SGHVS; CDR2 reads FQNEAQ. CDR3 region: CASSLGQVLAHEQFF. The CDR3 nucleotides are TGTGCCAGCAGCTTAGGGCAGGTACTAGCCCATGAGCAGTTCTTC.

This clone has more than one count but fewer than ten. V and J are TRBV28 and TRBJ2-5; the match to TRBD2 covers 7 bases. The CDR3 contains 15 residues. The V and J ends lost 3 bases and 1 base, in that order; junction bases with no gene match: 5. CDR1 MDHEN and CDR2 SYDVKM come from the germline V gene. The CDR3, as DNA: TGTGCCAGCAGTTTCGGACTAGGTAGCCAAGAGACCCAGTACTTC. This encodes CASSFGLGSQETQYF. The full variable domain, in which reference TRBV28 and TRBJ2-5 provide the parts outside the CDR3, is DVKVTQSSRYLVKRTGEKVFLECVQDMDHENMFWYRQDPGLGLRLIYFSYDVKMKEKGDIPEGYSVSREKKERFSLILESASTNQTSMYLCASSFGLGSQETQYFGPGTRLLVL.